The following is a TCR beta chain sequence with its context. Its antigen is not known. Sequence at one end of the junction differs from germline and may be a read error. The sample is drawn from a study of tumor and adjacent non-tumor tissue in lung cancer. For the study at large: Patients comprised eleven to twelve adenocarcinoma, 2 squamous cell carcinoma and 1 small cell lung cancer. Some 3.9 million productive TCRbeta reads were obtained per sample on average.

Findings and limits, study-wide: Compared with tumor, normal lung showed significantly lower TCR diversity. Tumor repertoires had a smaller top 100 clone share than normal lung.

The length of the CDR3 is 15 residues. CDR1 and CDR2 (germline): MNHEY, SVGAGI. Three rounds of nested PCR, following a modified ARM-PCR protocol, produced the TCRbeta library. TCRdb re-analysed the multiplex PCR reads in MiXCR, keeping a single row per CDR3 protein. The sample yields around 99,000 distinct CDR3 sequences, 75% seen once. This sample's RNA came from whole unsorted tissue. Input material: lung tumor tissue. The chain uses TRBV6-5 and TRBJ2-5; D may be TRBD1 (6 bases). This TCR was recovered from a woman in her sixties with non-small cell lung cancer. CDR3 bases: TGTTCCAGCAGGCCTGGATTAGGGGGAGCGGAGATCCAGTACTTC. Translation: CSSRPGLGGAEIQYF.